The clone carrying this T cell receptor (beta chain) was counted between two and nine times. The sample is drawn from a study of patients and donors after allogeneic stem cell transplantation. CDR1 is MNHNS and CDR2 is SASEGT in the germline V gene. This CDR3 region has 16 residues. Trimming cost V 5 bases and J 3 bases, with 17 bases left between them. TCRdb ran MiXCR on the RT-PCR reads and lists one entry per CDR3 protein. The sample has some 880,000 distinct CDR3 sequences, roughly 18% seen once. The source material was blood, either unsorted or a sorted T cell fraction (not recorded which). The source of this sequence is a human donor who was either an allogeneic HSCT recipient or a stem cell or donor lymphocyte infusion donor (not recorded which). It is not recorded whose cells these are; they may come from a transplant donor. This chain joins TRBV6-1 and TRBJ2-1, with TRBD2 as a possible D gene (5 bases). CDR3 coding DNA: TGTGCCAGCAGTCCGACTCCGGGGTTTGGCTACAATGAGCAGTTCTTC. Protein product: CASSPTPGFGYNEQFF.